This record concerns one T cell receptor beta chain sequence. Its antigen has not been determined. No clone much larger than this one lies a single base away; base qualities are absent. These data originate in a study of cytomegalovirus exposure and HLA in healthy donors (dated by TCRdb to about 2017). For context, the study as a whole: According to an earlier analysis of a few hundred of the donors, roughly 180 million T cells yielded over 100 million unique TCR beta sequences and around 280 Gb of sequence data. Approximately 300 gigabases of sequencing data and about 92 million unique TCR sequences made up an early release that covered 500 to 650 HLA-typed donors. Among the approximately 430 genotyped donors, approximately 77% belonged to the genetic ancestry cluster associated with self-reported Caucasian donors. The aim of the study was to test whether cataloging public T cell receptors could identify signatures of past pathogen exposure. The T cell repertoires of 670 or so subjects were profiled by immunosequencing and related to cytomegalovirus serostatus. In addition to the first cohort of roughly 700 subjects, a separate validation cohort of around 110 different subjects was used. To predict cytomegalovirus infection status, the study brought together high-throughput TCR immunosequencing, statistical association of individual TCRs with disease status, and machine learning. To study patterns of TCR occurrence, a later analysis re-analyzed previously published TCR beta repertoires from just over 650 donors and added high-resolution HLA genotyping. In the later analysis, no new phenotypic data were used to find candidate immune exposures; instead, reliance was placed on TCR beta sequences and their occurrence across donors. An earlier analysis of 450 to 750 of the donors used high-throughput TCR beta sequencing to judge whether each TCR beta V gene segment behaved as functional or pseudogenic. Donor age, sex, ethnicity and CMV serostatus were compiled alongside the repertoire data. A later genetic analysis used genome-wide SNP genotypes for about 55% of the 666 donors, treating that subset as a discovery cohort. Every discovery cohort repertoire had been produced on one sequencing platform. HLA typing covered class I and class II loci at four-digit resolution. The number of donors typed differed by locus, with roughly 629-640 for A, B, C, DRB1 and DQB1, roughly 520 for DQA1, 600 to 610 for DPA1, and over 400 for DPB1. Four or five DR-DQ haplotypes were handled as single units for association and clustering because linkage in the cohort was strong. Among several hundred genotyped donors of the cohort, an average of roughly 230,000 unique TCR beta nucleotide sequences was sequenced per donor, of which about 19% were non-productive. On the study overall, not on this receptor specifically: Because HLA typing was unavailable for some donors at each locus, only the typed subset was used in association tests. A further reported finding was that TCR beta sequences accurately predicted the HLA-A and HLA-B alleles for most subjects in the first cohort. In a later analysis, 16,951 TCR beta sequences were associated with specific HLA alleles at a false discovery rate of 0.05. The presence/absence analyses assumed that sequencing depth was roughly uniform across donors, and that assumption may not be true. According to a later genetic analysis, donors in an Asian-associated ancestry cluster had fewer N-insertions in productive TCRs than the approximately 700-donor mean. The only immune exposure information available for the cohort was CMV serostatus. In a later analysis, several top co-occurrence clusters were reported to appear linked to parvovirus B19, influenza, CMV and Epstein-Barr virus. According to a later analysis, most CMV-associated TCR beta chains appeared to be HLA-restricted, and the HLA associations seemed to be driven largely by CMV exposure. While some public TCRs were present in many individuals, most TCR sequences turned up only very rarely across donors. In a later analysis, TCR association rates were found to vary across HLA loci, with the most associated TCRs seen for DRB1 alleles and the fewest for HLA-C alleles. When HLA alleles, especially DR and DQ, strongly co-occurred, attributing TCR associations to individual alleles was difficult. Broadly in line with IMGT annotations, most TCR beta V segments showed up in productive rearrangements about 90% or about 30% of the time in an earlier analysis of 587 of the donors. In vitro tests confirmed that a few of the cytomegalovirus-associated TCR beta chains recognize cytomegalovirus antigens. Only TCR beta chains were sequenced in this cohort, and the absence of alpha or paired-chain data limited detectable features. An association between a missense DCLRE1C variant and V-gene and J-gene trimming of TCR beta chains was found in a later genetic analysis and replicated in an independent cohort. The sequencing pipeline was judged likely to have produced a cluster of highly shared sequence variants as a technical artifact. Because the 87-base-pair reads could not distinguish some IMGT-functional V segments, including TRBV6-2 and TRBV6-3, those segments were excluded. A total of 150 to 200 TCR beta chains were listed by the study as associated with cytomegalovirus. In a later analysis, HLA-associated TCR beta chains were found to be more clonally expanded and to have lower generation probabilities than equally common non-associated chains. The authors suggested that the approach could potentially be extended to other disease states and immunological phenotypes. The earlier analysis of some 540 of the donors excluded roughly 17 rarely observed V segments, including chromosome 9 orphons, because counts were too low. Cytomegalovirus status was reported to be diagnosed by the classifier with high specificity and sensitivity in both the original and validation cohorts. Linkage disequilibrium might explain the correlated functional status among segregating V segments, but an unknown experimental factor could not be excluded.

The cohort comprised around 690 healthy bone marrow donors. At the time of sampling, all cohort members were nominally healthy, though unrecorded immune exposures were likely present. The donor was CMV seronegative and was included in the group of about 350 seronegative cohort members. A peripheral blood sample was provided by each donor, and peripheral blood mononuclear cells were used for TCR beta sequencing. The Qiagen DNeasy Blood Extraction Kit was used to extract genomic DNA from the blood cell samples. The cysteine opens and the phenylalanine closes a CDR3 of 14 amino acids. Of all the DNA, just the CDR3 is kept, 42 bases in frame from base 1. V lost 3 bases and J lost 0 bases; the stretch between them is 6 bases long. CDR1 and CDR2, looked up from the germline V gene (reference sequence), are SEHNR and FQNEAQ. The library was built by means of the immunoSEQ multiplex PCR assay. For the multiplex PCR, a mixture combining 60 forward primers for TCR Vbeta segments and 13 reverse primers for TCR Jbeta segments was used. The CDR3 region of rearranged TCR beta genes was amplified from genomic DNA with a multiplex PCR assay. The amplified TCR beta libraries were sequenced on the Illumina HiSeq System as 87-base-pair reads. Per the authors' processing: Across the 500 to 850 repertoires, a later analysis counted 80 million or so unique TCR beta chains, 9.5 million to 13 million of which were shared by at least two donors. To remove PCR and sequencing errors, raw reads were error-corrected and collapsed into unique sequences using a nearest-neighbor algorithm that merged closely related sequences. Alignment of CDR3 sequences to IMGT reference sequences was used to assign V, D and J gene segments. For a sequence to be retained, a match of at least six nucleotides to both a V gene segment and a J gene segment was required. Rearrangements were called productive when the CDR3 lacked stop codons and stayed in frame with V and J; all others were non-productive. Following IMGT convention, CDR3 was defined as the stretch from the second conserved V-encoded cysteine to the conserved J-encoded phenylalanine. Sequences without an unambiguous match to a single V gene segment were excluded from the earlier analysis of 450 to 750 of the donors. In an earlier analysis of some 590 of the donors, a V segment was called functional when productive rearrangements were above 56.7%, and segregating when the standard deviation between donors exceeded 5%. To diagnose cytomegalovirus status from the catalog of TCR beta chain sequences, a statistical classification framework was built. In a later analysis, TCR nucleotide sequences were compared against IMGT/GENE-DB human TR gene sequences so that V and J genes could be assigned. Using the TCRdist pipeline, a later analysis assigned CDR3 sequences along with most-parsimonious VDJ recombination scenarios. In a later analysis, every TCR beta chain was defined by the combination of its CDR3 amino acid sequence and its V-gene family, and reads without a unique V-gene family were dropped. A later analysis removed 592 highly shared, low-generation-probability nucleotide sequences to deal with suspected cross-contamination and a sequencing artifact. A later analysis calculated a clonal expansion index for each public chain from normalized within-repertoire ranks of inferred template counts. In a later analysis, generation probabilities were computed using a VDJ recombination model fitted to out-of-frame rearrangements, and the results were checked against IGoR. In a later analysis, TCR-TCR, TCR-HLA and TCR-CMV co-occurrence was scored with hypergeometric tests, and a repertoire-size bias correction was applied to TCR pairs. In a later analysis, false discovery rates were estimated by permuting HLA or CMV assignments 20 times. In a later analysis, co-occurring TCRs were grouped using DBSCAN, with TCRdist sequence similarity added in when clustering inside HLA-allele-positive subsets. For co-occurrence clustering, repertoires with fewer than 30,000 or more than 120,000 public chains were excluded, along with five or six repertoires with anomalous nucleotide sharing. This is the immuneACCESS table as TCRdb keeps it, with only in-frame sequences that have V and J called. A part of the clones is gone; compared with another copy, unresolved V genes explain less than half, and the rest is unexplained. That table gives V, J and clone size, and the DNA gave D and trimming. Across this sample there are around 150,000 clones, with 65% to 80% seen only once. The ten top clones hold 2% to 2.5% of the sample.

The receptor chain draws on TRBV7-9 and TRBJ1-5; no confident D gene assignment can be made. The origin of this receptor is a female donor in good health and CMV-seronegative. The material sequenced was PBMCs. The bases are TGTGCCAGCAGCTTCCTCAGTAGCAATCAGCCCCAGCATTTT. Its product reads: CASSFLSSNQPQHF.